The source of this T cell receptor beta chain is a study of beta chain features in type 1 diabetes. Overall study context: The patients were much like the healthy donors in age, gender and cell yields. All samples together contributed some 100,000,000 sorted cells for examination.

This clone has only a few counts. Its antigen is not known. Expressed TCRB transcripts got sequenced, as all isolated RNA was reverse transcribed. Average read counts of stem cell-like memory T cell samples were about 1 million. Method: immunoSEQ multiplex PCR; TCRdb's copy keeps in-frame clones and lacks some. In the table there are 20,000 to 25,000 clones, about 63% of which are singletons. General observations from the study: There were fewer insertions and more deletions at the VDJ junctions of type 1 diabetes patients. For Type 1 diabetes patients, all four CD4+ subsets carried TCRB CDR3s that were moderately but significantly shorter.

Germline CDR1 MGHDK, CDR2 SYGVNS. The V and J ends lost 7 bases and 4 bases respectively, with 19 bases between them. CDR3 size: 15 residues. The sequence came from a woman aged 40 to 49 with type 1 diabetes. The V gene is TRBV25-1, the J gene TRBJ2-5, with D possibly matching TRBD2 (6 bases). The sample was stem cell memory CD4+ T cells from blood. The chain's CDR3 is CASMRGASMGETQYF. The CDR3 DNA reads as TGTGCCAGCATGCGCGGGGCCTCCATGGGAGAGACCCAGTACTTC.